The 32 T cell receptor beta chains listed next were all sequenced from one sample in a study of identical twins. MiXCR, run by TCRdb on the 5' RACE reads, gives a single entry per CDR3 protein. The sample yields 200,000 to 250,000 distinct CDR3 sequences, about 7% seen once. This same sample was also taken into another study, of yellow fever vaccine responses in identical twins.

Sequenced sample: memory (CD45RO+) T cells sorted from blood. These receptors came from a woman under 30 in good health.

This clonotype showed up just a few times. The chain carries TRBV3-1 and TRBJ1-6; D is undetermined. Germline CDR1 is LGHDT and CDR2 is YNNKEL (reference sequence). The CDR3 runs 13 residues. V was shortened by 5 bases and J by 5 bases, with 7 bases between the two germline ends. CDR3 sequence (DNA): TGTGCCAGCAGCGCTTATGATAATTCACCCCTCCACTTT. Translation: CASSAYDNSPLHF.

This clonotype was counted between two and nine times. The chain recombines TRBV15 with TRBJ2-7, with TRBD1 matching 7 bases. CDR3 length equals 14 residues. Germline V lookup: CDR1 LNHNV, CDR2 YYDKDF (reference sequence). After removal of 3 bases from V and 3 bases from J, the junction contained 5 bases not matched to a gene. CDR3 DNA: TGTGCCACCAGCAGGGAAGGGGGCAGCTACGAGCAGTACTTC. Translation gives CATSREGGSYEQYF. Based on the CDR3 plus reference TRBV15 and TRBJ2-7, the full variable domain is DAMVIQNPRYQVTQFGKPVTLSCSQTLNHNVMYWYQQKSSQAPKLLFHYYDKDFNNEADTPDNFQSRRPNTSFCFLDIRSPGLGDTAMYLCATSREGGSYEQYFGPGTRLTVT.

This chain connects TRBV6-1 to TRBJ2-2; D ambiguous. In germline, CDR1 is MNHNS, CDR2 SASEGT. This CDR3 contains 16 residues. V shed 8 bases and J shed 0 bases, with 16 bases lying between them. CDR3 in amino acids: CASQVVHMTNTGELFF. Written as DNA, the CDR3 is TGTGCCAGCCAGGTCGTTCATATGACGAACACCGGGGAGCTGTTTTTT.

This clonotype was counted only a few times. The chain carries TRBV2 and TRBJ2-7; 9 nucleotides match TRBD1. The CDR3 consists of 13 residues. V gave up 6 bases and J gave up 4 bases; unmatched junction bases: 4. Germline CDR1 reads SNHLY; CDR2 reads FYNNEI. The CDR3 bases are TGTGCCAGCAGGCCGGGACAGGGTTACGAGCAGTACTTC. Residues: CASRPGQGYEQYF.

This chain uses TRBV4-2 with TRBJ1-1; no clear D. Germline V gene lookup returns CDR1 LGHNA and CDR2 YNFKEQ. With 1 base removed from V and 10 bases from J, the gap between germline ends came to 22 bases. There are 16 residues in the CDR3. CDR3 DNA sequence: TGTGCCAGCAGCCAAGTAGCTCGGAAGGACTCGCTGGGAGCTTTCTTT. The encoded protein is CASSQVARKDSLGAFF.

This chain joins TRBV20-1 and TRBJ2-7; no clear D gene. Germline CDR1 and CDR2: DFQATT and SNEGSKA (reference sequence). The CDR3 spans 11 residues. Deletions cut 6 bases from V and 0 bases from J, with 6 bases between. CDR3 amino acids: CSAAYSYEQYV. CDR3 DNA sequence: TGCAGTGCAGCTTACTCCTACGAGCAGTACGTC.

As concerns this clonotype: The junction differs from germline at one of its ends, possibly a read error. The rearrangement links TRBV7-3 to TRBJ2-1; 9 bases align to TRBD2. There are 18 residues in the CDR3. From germline, CDR1 is SGHTA and CDR2 FQGTGA. The CDR3 here is CASSLTLSAGGPGNEQFF. CDR3 nucleotides: TGTGCCAGCAGCCTAACGCTTTCTGCGGGAGGGCCGGGTAATGAGCAGTTCTTC.

In this sample, this clonotype turned up once. This chain connects TRBV4-1 to TRBJ2-2; tentatively, D is TRBD1 or TRBD2 (5 bases each). V lost 0 bases and J 0 bases, leaving 11 bases between the germline ends. CDR1 is MGHRA, CDR2 YSYEKL, per germline. The CDR3 consists of 17 residues. The CDR3 DNA reads TGCGCCAGCAGCCAAGATGAGGGGCGAGCGAACACCGGGGAGCTGTTTTTT. Amino acids: CASSQDEGRANTGELFF.

This clonotype was seen many times. The chain has TRBV2 and TRBJ1-2, with unresolved D. The V and J ends lost 7 bases and 4 bases respectively, with 7 bases between them. CDR3 length: 11 residues. The germline gives CDR1 SNHLY, CDR2 FYNNEI. The CDR3 is CASNPLYGYTF. CDR3 nucleotides: TGTGCCAGCAACCCCCTCTATGGCTACACCTTC.

This chain connects TRBV6-4 to TRBJ2-3, with 7 bases matching TRBD1. Germline assignment: CDR1 MRHNA and CDR2 SNTAGT. CDR3 length: 15 residues. V shed 10 bases and J 2 bases; nucleotides not matched to a gene: 12. The CDR3 region has the DNA TGTGCCACCGGGACAAACGACAGGGACACAGATACGCAGTATTTT. This sequence encodes CATGTNDRDTDTQYF.

The V gene is TRBV6-1, the J gene TRBJ2-3, with D possibly being TRBD1 (5 bases). Trimming pared 9 bases from V and 14 bases from J, leaving 21 bases between. The length of the CDR3 is 12 residues. CDR1 is MNHNS, CDR2 SASEGT, per germline. CDR3 residues: CASSEGVPGAYF. For the CDR3, the DNA is TGTGCCAGTTCCGAAGGGGTTCCTGGGGCGTATTTT.

In its sample, this clonotype was seen once. The chain joins TRBV2 to TRBJ1-2; D gene ambiguous. This CDR3 is built from 13 residues. Germline CDR1 and CDR2: SNHLY and FYNNEI. Trimming removed 3 bases at V and 4 bases at J, with 9 bases between. CDR3 in DNA: TGTGCCAGCAGTGAGTCTGCACCCTATGGCTACACCTTC. This codes for CASSESAPYGYTF. Using reference TRBV2 and TRBJ1-2 for the parts outside the CDR3, the full variable domain is EPEVTQTPSHQVTQMGQEVILRCVPISNHLYFYWYRQILGQKVEFLVSFYNNEISEKSEIFDDQFSVERPDGSNFTLKIRSTKLEDSAMYFCASSESAPYGYTFGSGTRLTVV.

This chain connects TRBV5-8 to TRBJ2-7; D may be TRBD1 or TRBD2 (7 bases each). V lost 4 bases and J 1 base, leaving 15 bases between the germline ends. Germline V gene data show CDR1 as SGHTS and CDR2 as YDEGEE. CDR3 size: 15 residues. CDR3 sequence (DNA): TGTGCCAGCAGCCTAGGGGAGGGGGCGTCCTACGAGCAGTACTTC. Translation gives CASSLGEGASYEQYF.

There are a few counts of this clonotype. This chain links TRBV20-1 with TRBJ1-4; D gene unclear. This CDR3 is built from 16 residues. Trimming cost V 3 bases and J 3 bases, with 17 bases left between them. CDR1 is DFQATT and CDR2 is SNEGSKA in the germline V gene (reference sequence). The CDR3 nucleotides read TGCAGTGCTAGTACAGACGCATTTCGGTCTAATGAAAAACTGTTTTTT. Encoded protein: CSASTDAFRSNEKLFF.

In its sample, this clonotype was seen many times. This chain's CDR3 is CASSYPQGPQSPLHF. The CDR3, as DNA: TGTGCCAGCAGTTACCCTCAGGGACCCCAATCACCCCTCCACTTT. The J gene is TRBJ1-6, the V gene TRBV6-5; possible D gene TRBD1, 5 bases. The CDR3 covers 15 residues. The V end lost 2 bases, the J end lost 10 bases, and 15 bases lay between the germline ends. Germline V gene lookup returns CDR1 MNHEY and CDR2 SVGAGI.

This clonotype was observed at least ten times. The J gene is TRBJ2-7, the V gene TRBV2; D unresolved. The CDR3 covers 13 residues. The germline V gene encodes CDR1 SNHLY and CDR2 FYNNEI. V lost 5 bases to trimming and J lost 2 bases, with 10 bases between them. CDR3 loop: CASSQTPAYEQYF. The CDR3 DNA is TGTGCCAGCAGTCAGACCCCCGCCTACGAGCAGTACTTC. Full variable domain (missing parts from reference TRBV2 and TRBJ2-7): EPEVTQTPSHQVTQMGQEVILRCVPISNHLYFYWYRQILGQKVEFLVSFYNNEISEKSEIFDDQFSVERPDGSNFTLKIRSTKLEDSAMYFCASSQTPAYEQYFGPGTRLTVT.

In its sample, this clonotype was seen many times. The chain has TRBV25-1 and TRBJ2-1; no clear D gene. Between the trimmed V and J ends, which lost 4 bases and 7 bases, there was a span of 5 bases. The CDR3 runs to 11 residues. Germline V lookup: CDR1 MGHDK, CDR2 SYGVNS. DNA of the CDR3: TGTGCCAGCAGTGCTCAGAATGAGCAGTTCTTC. It yields the protein CASSAQNEQFF.

This clonotype was counted many times. The rearrangement uses TRBV5-1 and TRBJ1-2, with a possible D match to TRBD1 (6 bases). Deletions cut 4 bases from V and 7 bases from J, with 14 bases between. Per germline, CDR1 SGHRS and CDR2 YFSETQ. This CDR3 is 13 amino acids long. CDR3 coding DNA: TGCGCCAGCAGCCTGGACGGGGGCTCTGGCTACACCTTC. Encoded protein: CASSLDGGSGYTF.

The chain has TRBV7-3 and TRBJ2-5; 7 bases line up with TRBD2. The CDR3 consists of 15 residues. The junction had 6 bases not matched to a gene; V was cut back by 2 bases and J by 3 bases. Germline values: CDR1 SGHTA, CDR2 FQGTGA. CDR3 protein: CASSLAGVGEETQYF. CDR3 DNA: TGTGCCAGCAGCTTAGCGGGAGTTGGTGAAGAGACCCAGTACTTC.

This chain connects TRBV7-7 to TRBJ2-3; 7 bases map to TRBD1. Germline V lookup: CDR1 SSHAT, CDR2 FNYEAQ (reference sequence). The CDR3 contains 15 residues. With V trimmed by 5 bases and J by 6 bases, 11 bases remained unmatched. As DNA, the CDR3 is TGTGCCAGCAGCATTGGGACAGCGCAGGCGGATACGCAGTATTTT. Translating gives CASSIGTAQADTQYF.

In its sample, this clonotype was seen many times. This chain connects TRBV5-1 to TRBJ2-7, with 7 bases identical to TRBD2. The CDR3 is 13 residues long. CDR1 and CDR2 (germline): SGHRS, YFSETQ. The junction had 5 bases not matched to a gene; V was cut back by 5 bases and J by 3 bases. The CDR3 is CASSTAGNYEQYF. Here the CDR3 DNA reads TGCGCCAGCAGTACAGCGGGGAACTACGAGCAGTACTTC. Supplemented by reference TRBV5-1 and TRBJ2-7, the full variable domain reads KAGVTQTPRYLIKTRGQQVTLSCSPISGHRSVSWYQQTPGQGLQFLFEYFSETQRNKGNFPGRFSGRQFSNSRSEMNVSTLELGDSALYLCASSTAGNYEQYFGPGTRLTVT.

This clonotype was detected ten times or more. The V gene is TRBV20-1, the J gene TRBJ1-2, with D hard to call. Trimming took off 0 bases at V and 12 bases at J, with 17 bases between the two ends. This CDR3 is built from 13 residues. Germline V gene sequence: CDR1 DFQATT, CDR2 SNEGSKA (reference sequence). The CDR3 nucleotides read TGCAGTGCTAGAGACTTCTTGGACGGGCGGGACACCTTC. Amino acid sequence: CSARDFLDGRDTF.

This chain uses TRBV5-6 with TRBJ1-6; tentative D call: TRBD1 (5 bases). The CDR3 runs to 16 residues. Trimming took 1 base from V and 7 from J, leaving 15 bases between them. Germline V lookup: CDR1 SGHDT, CDR2 YYEEEE. CDR3 amino acids: CASSLWSGRWNSPLHF. CDR3 coding DNA: TGTGCCAGCAGCTTGTGGTCAGGGCGGTGGAATTCACCCCTCCACTTT.

This clonotype appeared a few times. The chain combines TRBV20-1 with TRBJ1-1; D is ambiguous. Germline loops: CDR1 DFQATT, CDR2 SNEGSKA (reference sequence). V was clipped by 0 bases and J by 8 bases, with 10 bases between them. The CDR3 has 12 residues. The CDR3 is CSARETYKEAFF. The CDR3 nucleotides read TGCAGTGCTAGAGAGACATATAAGGAAGCTTTCTTT.

This clonotype was seen a few times. This sequence joins TRBV6-6 and TRBJ2-5; D perhaps matches TRBD2 (7 bases). The CDR3 is made up of 12 amino acids. V shed 10 bases and J shed 4 bases, with 13 bases lying between them. Germline CDR1 reads MNHNY; CDR2 reads SVGAGI (reference sequence). The DNA of the CDR3 is TGTGCCACCCGGGGGGCTTTAGAGACCCAGTACTTC. Its protein is CATRGALETQYF.

The table lists this clonotype with many counts. The rearrangement uses TRBV27 and TRBJ2-4; D tentatively fits TRBD1 or TRBD2 (5 bases each). This CDR3 is built from 15 residues. Germline V lookup: CDR1 MNHEY, CDR2 SMNVEV (reference sequence). Trimming took off 0 bases at V and 7 bases at J, with 13 bases between the two ends. CDR3 residues: CASSLSGTARNIQYF. In DNA form, the CDR3 reads TGTGCCAGCAGTTTATCCGGGACGGCCAGGAACATTCAGTACTTC.

The CDR3 region is CASAWGPDGYNEQFF. The CDR3 DNA sequence: TGTGCCAGCGCCTGGGGCCCAGACGGCTACAATGAGCAGTTCTTC. The chain carries TRBV6-1 and TRBJ2-1; TRBD1 might be the D (5 bases). Per germline, CDR1 MNHNS and CDR2 SASEGT. Trimming took off 8 bases at V and 3 bases at J, with 17 bases between the two ends. The CDR3 consists of 15 residues.

In regard to this clonotype: This may stem from a read error, because a much larger clone lies one nucleotide away. This chain joins TRBV20-1 and TRBJ2-7, with 9 bases aligning to TRBD1. This CDR3 is 19 amino acids long. The germline CDR1 and CDR2 sequences are DFQATT and SNEGSKA (reference sequence). This CDR3 reads CCARHLGQGPIPSSYEQYV. For the CDR3, the DNA is TGCTGTGCTAGACATCTGGGACAGGGTCCCATTCCCAGCTCCTACGAGCAGTACGTC.

This chain links TRBV5-5 with TRBJ2-5, with D uncertain. The germline gives CDR1 SGHKS, CDR2 YYEKEE (reference sequence). The V gene lost 0 bases and the J gene lost 5 bases, with 8 bases spanning the gap. This CDR3 contains 13 residues. DNA for the CDR3: TGTGCCAGCAGCTTGGCCTTAGGGGAGACCCAGTACTTC. Its translation is CASSLALGETQYF.

This clonotype was seen more than once but under ten times. Germline is not matched at one junction end, which may reflect a read error. V gene TRBV20-1 combines with J gene TRBJ2-3; 10 bases fit TRBD2. CDR3 size: 16 residues. Germline CDR1 and CDR2: DFQATT and SNEGSKA (reference sequence). CDR3 in amino acids: CCARDLAGGDTDTQYF. The CDR3 nucleotides are TGCTGTGCTAGAGATTTAGCGGGGGGCGACACAGATACGCAGTATTTT.

This clonotype appeared many times. The chain employs TRBV5-1 and TRBJ1-1, with D possibly matching TRBD1 (5 bases). V was trimmed by 5 bases and J by 5 bases, leaving 7 bases between them. CDR1 is SGHRS and CDR2 is YFSETQ in the germline V gene. This CDR3 comprises 11 residues. The CDR3 sequence is CASRGGTEAFF. The CDR3 DNA sequence: TGCGCCAGCAGGGGGGGAACTGAAGCTTTCTTT.

This clonotype was observed a handful of times. V and J are TRBV10-3 and TRBJ1-1; perhaps TRBD1 as D (6 bases). The CDR3 consists of 14 residues. The germline gives CDR1 ENHRY, CDR2 SYGVKD. The V and J ends lost 0 bases and 8 bases respectively, with 13 bases between them. The CDR3 is CAISESSPGTEAFF. The DNA for the CDR3 is TGTGCCATCAGTGAGTCGAGTCCCGGGACAGAAGCTTTCTTT.